Listed below are T cell receptor beta chains from one sample, sequenced in a study of OX40 agonist ivuxolimab in advanced cancers. Some clones are missing from TCRdb's copy, which holds only in-frame ones; the method was immunoSEQ multiplex PCR. Of tens of thousands of clones in the sample, over 75% were seen once. Sequenced material: CD4+ or CD8+ T cells sorted from blood, taken in a trial of the OX40 agonist ivuxolimab. These receptors were collected from an adult with an advanced solid tumor such as melanoma, head and neck, liver or kidney cancer. CDR3s include the opening cysteine and the closing phenylalanine or tryptophan. A D gene is named only where the DNA matches it firmly. Clone size is given for some rows only: seen once, a few or many times, or a class if the clone is expanded.

>TRBJ2-3|once|NA|TRBV14|14
TGTGCCAGCAGTCCATACGCTAGCACAGATACGCAGTATTTT
CASSPYASTDTQYF
>TRBJ2-1|NA|NA|TRBV30|15
TGTGCCTTGGATAGAGTAGGTGGAGCGTTGGGTGAGCAGTTCTTC
CALDRVGGALGEQFF
>TRBJ2-7|NA|NA|TRBV5-1|13
TGCGCCAGCCGGGACGACCACTCCTACGAGCAGTACTTC
CASRDDHSYEQYF
>TRBJ2-7|few|NA|TRBV6-5|12
TGTGCCAGCAGTTATGGGTTTGCCGAGCAGTACTTC
CASSYGFAEQYF
>TRBJ2-2|NA|TRBD2|TRBV2|15
TGTGCCAGCAGTGGGTCTAGCGGGGGCCAGGGGGAGCTGTTTTTT
CASSGSSGGQGELFF
>TRBJ2-1|once|TRBD1|TRBV13|13
TGTGCCAGCAGGAGACAGGGGGGCAATGAGCAGTTCTTC
CASRRQGGNEQFF
>TRBJ2-2|NA|NA|TRBV5-1|12
TGCGCCAGCACCTGGGACACCGGGGAGCTGTTTTTT
CASTWDTGELFF
>TRBJ2-5|NA|TRBD2|TRBV6-5|14
TGTGCCAGCAGTCTAGCGGGGGCCCAGGAGACCCAGTACTTC
CASSLAGAQETQYF
>TRBJ2-7|NA|NA|TRBV6-1|15
TGTGCCAGCAGTTCCCGCCGGGACACCGCCTACGAGCAGTACTTC
CASSSRRDTAYEQYF
>TRBJ2-1|NA|TRBD2|TRBV4-1|18
TGCGCCAGCAGCTCCGGAGGGGGCGGGAGGGCCGCCTACAATGAGCAGTTCTTC
CASSSGGGGRAAYNEQFF
>TRBJ2-2|NA|TRBD2|TRBV5-1|16
TGCGCCAGCAGCCCCCGACTAGCGGGAGGGGCCGGGGAGCTGTTTTTT
CASSPRLAGGAGELFF
>TRBJ2-7|NA|TRBD2|TRBV7-2|15
TGTGCCAGCAGCCTAACCGGGACTAGCGGTTACGAGCAGTACTTC
CASSLTGTSGYEQYF
>TRBJ2-2|NA|NA|TRBV6-6|16
TGTGCCAGCAGTTATCGGCAGGCGGGGAACACCGGGGAGCTGTTTTTT
CASSYRQAGNTGELFF
>TRBJ1-3|NA|NA|TRBV10-3|15
TGTGCCATCAGACTTAACGGAGACTCTGGAAACACCATATATTTT
CAIRLNGDSGNTIYF
>TRBJ2-2|NA|TRBD2|TRBV2|15
TGTGCCAGCACTCTTAGCGGGACTGGGGGCGGGGAGCTGTTTTTT
CASTLSGTGGGELFF
>TRBJ1-2|NA|NA|TRBV28|12
TGTGCCAGCAGCCCCAGGGACTATGGCTACACCTTC
CASSPRDYGYTF
>TRBJ1-2|NA|NA|TRBV5-6|14
TGTGCCAGCAGCTTGGAGGGGGAGTACTATGGCTACACCTTC
CASSLEGEYYGYTF
>TRBJ2-3|NA|TRBD2|TRBV28|16
TGTGCCAGCAGTTTTTACGGGGAGGGGTCCACAGATACGCAGTATTTT
CASSFYGEGSTDTQYF
>TRBJ2-3|NA|NA|TRBV14|14
TGTGCCAGCAGCCCGGGAGTTTCCACAGATACGCAGTATTTT
CASSPGVSTDTQYF
>TRBJ2-7|NA|NA|TRBV6-5|15
TGTGCCAGCAGCCCCGGAGTAGCGGTCTCCTACGAGCAGTACTTC
CASSPGVAVSYEQYF
>TRBJ1-1|few|NA|TRBV7-8|16
TGTGCCAGCAGCTTAGCGGTGGGGGGGAGGGACACTGAAGCTTTCTTT
CASSLAVGGRDTEAFF
>TRBJ2-5|NA|TRBD1|TRBV7-9|14
TGTGCCAGCAGCCTAGTCCAGGGGGCTGAGACCCAGTACTTC
CASSLVQGAETQYF
>TRBJ1-1|NA|NA|TRBV15|15
TGTGCCACCAGCAGAGGAGGATATGTGAACACTGAAGCTTTCTTT
CATSRGGYVNTEAFF
>TRBJ1-5|once|NA|TRBV6-5|13
TGTGCCAGCAGCCGGGGAACGACTCAGCCCCAGCATTTT
CASSRGTTQPQHF
>TRBJ2-7|NA|TRBD1|TRBV18|15
TGTGCCAGCTCACCAACCGGGACAGGAGGATACGAGCAGTACTTC
CASSPTGTGGYEQYF
>TRBJ1-6|once|NA|TRBV2|14
TGTGCCAGCAGTGAACTCCAGGTGTATTCACCCCTCCACTTT
CASSELQVYSPLHF
>TRBJ2-7|NA|NA|TRBV28|14
TGTGCCAGCAGTTCTATGGCAAGTTACTACGAGCAGTACTTC
CASSSMASYYEQYF
>TRBJ1-1|once|NA|TRBV18|13
TGTGCCAGCTCATCCTATACGAGTACTGAAGCTTTCTTT
CASSSYTSTEAFF
>TRBJ1-1|NA|NA|TRBV7-2|15
TGTGCCAGCAGCACCTACAGGGTGGGGGGCACTGAAGCTTTCTTT
CASSTYRVGGTEAFF
>TRBJ2-1|NA|NA|TRBV11-1|16
TGTGCCAGCAGCTTAGACGTTGAGGCTAGCGTATGGGAGCAGTTCTTC
CASSLDVEASVWEQFF
>TRBJ1-1|NA|NA|TRBV19|14
TGTGCCAGTAGTACCCGGACAAAGAACACTGAAGCTTTCTTT
CASSTRTKNTEAFF
>TRBJ1-4|NA|NA|TRBV9|14
TGTGCCAGCAGCGCCCGACAGTATAATGAAAAACTGTTTTTT
CASSARQYNEKLFF
>TRBJ2-1|few|TRBD1|TRBV9|15
TGTGCCAGCAGCCTCGGACAGGGAGTATACAATGAGCAGTTCTTC
CASSLGQGVYNEQFF
>TRBJ2-7|few|NA|TRBV18|13
TGTGCCAGCTCACCAACCGGGACCTACGAGCAGTACTTC
CASSPTGTYEQYF
>TRBJ2-3|few|NA|TRBV4-1|15
TGCGCCAGCAGCCAACCGGCCGCTGGCACAGATACGCAGTATTTT
CASSQPAAGTDTQYF
>TRBJ2-1|once|NA|TRBV19|16
TGTGCCAGTAGTATGAGGTCGAGCGAAACCTACAATGAGCAGTTCTTC
CASSMRSSETYNEQFF
>TRBJ1-4|once|NA|TRBV5-4|13
TGTGCCAGCAGCCCGACAGGTCATGAAAAACTGTTTTTT
CASSPTGHEKLFF
>TRBJ2-7|NA|NA|TRBV4-1|13
TGCGCCAGCAGCCACGACAGGACCTACGAGCAGTACTTC
CASSHDRTYEQYF
>TRBJ2-1|once|TRBD1|TRBV6-5|15
TGTGCCAGCAGCCAAACCTCCGGACAGGTAAATGAGCAGTTCTTC
CASSQTSGQVNEQFF
>TRBJ2-5|NA|NA|TRBV6-6|14
TGTGCCAGCAGTTATGGGGATCGGATGGAGACCCAGTACTTC
CASSYGDRMETQYF